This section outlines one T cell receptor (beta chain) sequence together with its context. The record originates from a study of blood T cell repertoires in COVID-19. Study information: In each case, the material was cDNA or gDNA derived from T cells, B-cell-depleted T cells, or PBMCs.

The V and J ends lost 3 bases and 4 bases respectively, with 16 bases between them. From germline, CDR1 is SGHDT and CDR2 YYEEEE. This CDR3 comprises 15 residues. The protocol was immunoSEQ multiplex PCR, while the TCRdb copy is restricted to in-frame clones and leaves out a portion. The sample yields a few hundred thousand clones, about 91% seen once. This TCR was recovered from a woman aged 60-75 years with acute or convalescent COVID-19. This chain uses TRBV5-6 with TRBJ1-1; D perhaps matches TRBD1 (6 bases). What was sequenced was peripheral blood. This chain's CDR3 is CASSSPTGARTEAFF. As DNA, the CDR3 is TGTGCCAGCAGCTCCCCGACAGGAGCCCGCACTGAAGCTTTCTTT.